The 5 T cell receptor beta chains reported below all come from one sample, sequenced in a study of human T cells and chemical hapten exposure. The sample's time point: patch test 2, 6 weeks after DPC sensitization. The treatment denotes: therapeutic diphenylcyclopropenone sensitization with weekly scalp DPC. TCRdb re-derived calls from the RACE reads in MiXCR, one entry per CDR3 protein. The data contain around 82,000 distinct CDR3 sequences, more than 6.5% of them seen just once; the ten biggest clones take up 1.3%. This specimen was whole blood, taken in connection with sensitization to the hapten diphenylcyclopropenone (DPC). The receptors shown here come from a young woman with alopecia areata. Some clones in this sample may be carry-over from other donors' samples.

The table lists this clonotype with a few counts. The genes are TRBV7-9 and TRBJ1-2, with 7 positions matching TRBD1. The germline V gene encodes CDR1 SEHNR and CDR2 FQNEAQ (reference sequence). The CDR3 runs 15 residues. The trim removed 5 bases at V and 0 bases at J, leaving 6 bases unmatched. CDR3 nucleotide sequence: TGTGCCAGCAGCCGGGACAGCACCGCTAACTATGGCTACACCTTC. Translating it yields CASSRDSTANYGYTF.

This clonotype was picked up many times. This CDR3 is CASRPLYLSGANVLTF. The CDR3 DNA follows: TGTGCCAGCAGACCCCTCTACCTCTCTGGGGCCAACGTCCTGACTTTC. The rearrangement links TRBV12-3 or TRBV12-4 to TRBJ2-6; D remains unclear. V was shortened by 6 bases and J by 0 bases, with 12 bases between the two germline ends. CDR3 length: 16 amino acids.

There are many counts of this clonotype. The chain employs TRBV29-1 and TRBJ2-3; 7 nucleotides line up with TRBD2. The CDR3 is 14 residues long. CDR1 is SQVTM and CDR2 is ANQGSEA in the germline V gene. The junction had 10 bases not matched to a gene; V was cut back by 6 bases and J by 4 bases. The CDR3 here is CSVHSSAGADTQYF. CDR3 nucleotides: TGCAGCGTCCACAGTTCCGCGGGAGCAGATACGCAGTATTTT.

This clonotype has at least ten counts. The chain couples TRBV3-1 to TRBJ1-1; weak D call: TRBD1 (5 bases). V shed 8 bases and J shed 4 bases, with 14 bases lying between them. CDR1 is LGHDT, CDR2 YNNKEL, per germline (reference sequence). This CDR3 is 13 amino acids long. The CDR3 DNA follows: TGTGCCAGCTGGAACAGTAGGGGCACTGAAGCTTTCTTT. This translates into CASWNSRGTEAFF.

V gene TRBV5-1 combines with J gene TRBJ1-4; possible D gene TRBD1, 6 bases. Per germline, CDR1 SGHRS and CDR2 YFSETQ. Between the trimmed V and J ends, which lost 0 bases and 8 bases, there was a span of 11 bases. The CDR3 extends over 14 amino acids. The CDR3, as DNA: TGCGCCAGCAGCTTGGACAGGGACGGAGAAAAACTGTTTTTT. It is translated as CASSLDRDGEKLFF.